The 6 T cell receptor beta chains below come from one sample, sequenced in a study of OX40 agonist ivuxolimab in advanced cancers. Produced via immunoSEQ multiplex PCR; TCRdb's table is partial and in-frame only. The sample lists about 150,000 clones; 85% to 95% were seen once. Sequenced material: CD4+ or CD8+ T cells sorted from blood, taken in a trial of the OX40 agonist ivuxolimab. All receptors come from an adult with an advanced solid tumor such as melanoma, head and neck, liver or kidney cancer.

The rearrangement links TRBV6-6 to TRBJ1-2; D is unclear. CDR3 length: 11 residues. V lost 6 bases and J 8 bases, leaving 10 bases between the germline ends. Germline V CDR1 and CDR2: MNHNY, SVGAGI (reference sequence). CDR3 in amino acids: CASRTNGGYTF. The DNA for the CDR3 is TGTGCCAGCAGGACCAACGGAGGCTACACCTTC.

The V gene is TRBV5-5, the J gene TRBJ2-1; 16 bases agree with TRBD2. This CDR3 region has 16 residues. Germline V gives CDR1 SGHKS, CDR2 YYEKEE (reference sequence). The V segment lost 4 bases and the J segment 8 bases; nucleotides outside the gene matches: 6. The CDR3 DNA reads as TGTGCCAGCAGCGCCACCGGGACTAGCGGGGGGGATGAGCAGTTCTTC. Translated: CASSATGTSGGDEQFF.

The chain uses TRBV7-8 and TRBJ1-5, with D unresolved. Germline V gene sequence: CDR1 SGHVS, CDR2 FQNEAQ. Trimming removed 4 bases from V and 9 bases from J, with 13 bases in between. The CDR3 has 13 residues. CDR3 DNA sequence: TGTGCCAGCAGCTCCGGAGGATTTCGGCCCCAGCATTTT. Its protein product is CASSSGGFRPQHF.

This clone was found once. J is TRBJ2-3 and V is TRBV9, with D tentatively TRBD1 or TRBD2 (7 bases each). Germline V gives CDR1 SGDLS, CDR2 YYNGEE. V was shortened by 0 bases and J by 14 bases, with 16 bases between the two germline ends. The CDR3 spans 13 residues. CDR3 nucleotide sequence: TGTGCCAGCAGCGTAGAGGGGAGGGGGCGCTTGTATTTT. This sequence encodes CASSVEGRGRLYF.

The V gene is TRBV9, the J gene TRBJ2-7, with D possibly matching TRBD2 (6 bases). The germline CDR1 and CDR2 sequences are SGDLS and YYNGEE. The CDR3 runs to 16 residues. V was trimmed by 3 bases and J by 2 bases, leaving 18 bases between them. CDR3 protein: CASSARSGRRPYEQYF. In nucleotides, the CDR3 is TGTGCCAGCAGCGCCCGAAGTGGGAGGCGACCCTACGAGCAGTACTTC.

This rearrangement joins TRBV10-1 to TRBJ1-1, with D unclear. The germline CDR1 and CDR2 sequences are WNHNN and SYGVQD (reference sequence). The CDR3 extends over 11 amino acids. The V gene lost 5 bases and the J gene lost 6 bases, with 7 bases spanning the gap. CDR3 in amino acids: CASSRASEAFF. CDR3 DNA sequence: TGCGCCAGCAGTCGGGCTTCTGAAGCTTTCTTT.